This record covers a single TCR beta chain. Profiling relied on immunoSEQ multiplex PCR, and the TCRdb table lists in-frame clones only, not all of them. Of 220,000 or so clones in the sample, around four fifths were seen once. Trimming removed 5 bases from V and 3 bases from J, with 22 bases in between. The V gene's germline CDR1 is SGHVS and CDR2 FQNEAQ. The CDR3 consists of 17 residues. These data are taken from a study of blood T cell repertoires in COVID-19. Study in general: The origin of the acute and convalescent COVID-19 samples was the United States, Italy and Spain.

The chain couples TRBV7-8 to TRBJ1-1, with D perhaps TRBD1 (5 bases). This receptor was taken from an older woman who had recovered from COVID-19. Sequencing input: peripheral blood. The CDR3 sequence: CASSRGGRVVRDTEAFF. CDR3 in DNA: TGTGCCAGCAGCCGCGGGGGGAGGGTCGTACGGGACACTGAAGCTTTCTTT.